Listed here are 27 T cell receptor beta chains from one sample, sequenced in a study of molecular identifiers for immune sequencing clone quantification. Each CDR3 protein gets one entry after TCRdb re-called the PCR reads with MiXCR. The table lists some 41,000 distinct CDR3 sequences, approximately 25% of them singletons. Material: naive CD8+ T cells from blood, with Jurkat cell RNA spiked in. Subset described: FACS-sorted CD8+CD4-CCR7+CD45RA+ naive T cells. The receptors come from a human donor in good health. Some libraries in this study had Jurkat cell RNA spiked in.

To note about this clonotype: Being one base from a much bigger clone, this may be a read error. The final CDR3 position lacks the conserved phenylalanine or tryptophan, pointing to a likely read error. V and J are TRBV25-1 and TRBJ2-1; D unclear. This CDR3 has 13 amino acids. The germline V and J ends were trimmed by 8 bases and 4 bases, with 12 bases remaining between them. Germline V gene lookup returns CDR1 MGHDK and CDR2 SYGVNS. The CDR3 loop is CASVADPYNEQFL. Written as DNA, the CDR3 is TGTGCCAGCGTGGCGGACCCTTACAATGAGCAGTTCCTC.

This clonotype was seen repeatedly, ten times or more. The rearrangement uses TRBV23-1 and TRBJ2-3; D is tentatively TRBD1 or TRBD2 (5 bases each). TRBV23-1 is filed as an ORF, its function uncertain. V dropped 0 bases and J dropped 0 bases, with 25 bases sitting between them. CDR3 length: 21 amino acids. The CDR3 loop is CASSQSGVHGPLSYSTDTQYF. In DNA form, the CDR3 reads TGCGCCAGCAGTCAATCGGGGGTACACGGACCCCTGAGTTATAGCACAGATACGCAGTATTTT.

Of note for this clonotype: Given the absence of the conserved phenylalanine or tryptophan at the CDR3 end, a read error is likely. The rearrangement uses TRBV20-1 and TRBJ2-3; 11 nucleotides align to TRBD2. The germline CDR1 and CDR2 sequences are DFQATT and SNEGSKA (reference sequence). V shed 6 bases and J 4 bases; nucleotides not matched to a gene: 9. The CDR3 length is 15 residues. The CDR3 spells CSATLLAGVSDTQYL. CDR3 DNA: TGCAGTGCCACCCTACTAGCGGGAGTGTCAGATACGCAGTATCTT.

This clonotype has a count of ten or more. This rearrangement joins TRBV19 to TRBJ2-2; 8 bases map to TRBD2. V trimming: 3 bases; J trimming: 3 bases; junction bases outside the gene matches: 6. CDR1 is LNHDA, CDR2 SQIVND, per germline (reference sequence). This CDR3 is 16 amino acids long. The CDR3 DNA follows: TGTGCCAGTAGTATTTTTAGCGGGACCTACACCGGGGAGCTGTTTTTT. It is translated as CASSIFSGTYTGELFF.

Regarding this clonotype: This may stem from a read error, because a much larger clone lies one nucleotide away. V is TRBV7-2 and J is TRBJ2-7; TRBD2 aligns across 10 bases. The CDR3 is 16 amino acids. The V gene's germline CDR1 is SGHTA and CDR2 FQGNSA. Here the CDR3 DNA reads TGTGCCAGCAGCTCCCTTAGCGGGGGGCCCTCCTACGCGCAGTACTTC. It encodes CASSSLSGGPSYAQYF.

This clonotype showed up just a few times. This clone may be a read error of a much larger clone one base away. The J gene is TRBJ1-1, the V gene TRBV19, with 7 positions matching TRBD1. The CDR3 consists of 14 residues. Germline V gives CDR1 LNHDA, CDR2 SQIVND (reference sequence). With V trimmed by 8 bases and J by 8 bases, 14 bases remained unmatched. CDR3 DNA: TGTGCCAGTTTGGGACAGCAGTATCCCCCCGAAGCTTTCTTT. Translation gives CASLGQQYPPEAFF.

This clonotype has at least ten counts. V is TRBV7-9 and J is TRBJ2-7, with TRBD1 matching 12 bases. Germline trimming cut 5 bases from V and 5 bases from J; bases unmatched to any gene: 10. The length of the CDR3 is 16 residues. CDR1 SEHNR and CDR2 FQNEAQ come from the germline V gene (reference sequence). CDR3 nucleotides: TGTGCCAGCAGCGAAACCGGGACAGGGGGCTGGGACGAGCAGTACTTC. Translating gives CASSETGTGGWDEQYF.

This chain connects TRBV4-1 to TRBJ2-2; D may be TRBD1 (6 bases). Germline assignment: CDR1 MGHRA and CDR2 YSYEKL. The CDR3 length is 15 residues. With 4 bases removed from V and 4 bases from J, the gap between germline ends came to 13 bases. Here the CDR3 reads CASSPLTGTTGELFF. As DNA, the CDR3 is TGCGCCAGCAGCCCCCTGACAGGAACCACCGGGGAGCTGTTTTTT.

This clonotype was picked up many times. The gene calls are TRBV29-1 and TRBJ2-3, with TRBD2 identical over 7 bases. The CDR3 has 12 amino acids. Trimming at V came to 2 bases and at J to 4 bases, leaving 0 bases not matched to a gene. Germline-derived CDR1 and CDR2 are SQVTM and ANQGSEA. The CDR3 bases are TGCAGCGTTGAAACTAGCGCAGATACGCAGTATTTT. It encodes CSVETSADTQYF.

A note on this clonotype: A much more abundant neighbour one base away suggests this may be a read error. The J gene is TRBJ2-7, the V gene TRBV10-3; TRBD1 matches 7 bases. Germline V lookup: CDR1 ENHRY, CDR2 SYGVKD. With 1 base clipped from V and 6 bases from J, the junction kept 12 bases outside the gene matches. This CDR3 has 16 amino acids. CDR3 residues: CAISEYAWTGLVEQYF. CDR3 coding DNA: TGTGCCATCAGTGAGTACGCCTGGACAGGCCTAGTCGAGCAGTACTTC.

In the case of this clonotype: Relative to the germline gene, one junction end is altered; a read error may explain this. The chain uses TRBV20-1 and TRBJ2-3; tentative D call: TRBD2 (5 bases). The germline gives CDR1 DFQATT, CDR2 SNEGSKA (reference sequence). The CDR3 runs 13 residues. The CDR3 nucleotides read TGCAGTGCTTGGAGGCAGCTCACAGATACGCCGTATTTT. Protein product: CSAWRQLTDTPYF.

Comments on this clonotype: Mismatch with germline at one junction end may stem from a read error. The chain is built from TRBV20-1 and TRBJ1-1, with D perhaps matching TRBD1 (5 bases). The V gene's germline CDR1 is DFQATT and CDR2 SNEGSKA (reference sequence). The CDR3 has 13 amino acids. The CDR3 here is CSARDQGYTEASF. CDR3 coding DNA: TGCAGTGCTAGAGATCAGGGCTACACTGAAGCTTCCTTT.

This clonotype was recorded a few times. The rearrangement uses TRBV19 and TRBJ1-1; D not resolved. Germline-derived CDR1 and CDR2 are LNHDA and SQIVND (reference sequence). The CDR3 totals 14 residues. V was cut by 5 bases and J by 5 bases, with 15 bases left in between. CDR3 bases: TGTGCCAGTAGTTTACCGGGAACGTATACTGAAGCTTTCTTT. Translated, it gives CASSLPGTYTEAFF.

Details on this clonotype: A much larger clonotype is one base distant, so this may be a read error. J is TRBJ2-6 and V is TRBV11-2; 7 bases agree with TRBD2. Germline lookup yields CDR1 SGHAT and CDR2 FQNNGV. CDR3 length equals 20 residues. V dropped 1 base and J dropped 0; count of bases not matched to a gene: 12. CDR3 sequence reads: CASSLAPRGKVFSGANVLTF. Here the CDR3 DNA reads TGTGCCAGCAGCTTAGCCCCGCGGGGGAAAGTATTCTCTGGGGCCAACGTCCTGACTTTC.

Ten or more counts support this clonotype. The chain is built from TRBV29-1 and TRBJ2-3; D not resolved. Germline values: CDR1 SQVTM, CDR2 ANQGSEA. V was trimmed by 6 bases and J by 0 bases, leaving 13 bases between them. CDR3 size: 14 residues. The DNA for the CDR3 is TGCAGCGTGGACGGAGCAGATAGCACAGATACGCAGTATTTT. Residues: CSVDGADSTDTQYF.

This clonotype was recorded many times. V gene TRBV5-1 combines with J gene TRBJ1-1; D might be TRBD1 (5 bases). V gave up 4 bases and J gave up 5 bases, with 18 bases separating them. This CDR3 comprises 15 residues. In germline, CDR1 is SGHRS, CDR2 YFSETQ. CDR3 in amino acids: CASSRTKRGGTEAFF. In DNA form, the CDR3 reads TGCGCCAGCAGCCGAACGAAAAGGGGAGGGACTGAAGCTTTCTTT.

With respect to this clonotype: A much larger clone differs by one base, so this may be a read error. The J gene is TRBJ2-1, the V gene TRBV14; D not certain. CDR3 size: 13 residues. Germline values: CDR1 SGHDN, CDR2 FVKESK. The CDR3 reads CASSPPSYNAQFF. In DNA, the CDR3 is TGTGCCAGCAGCCCCCCCTCCTACAATGCGCAGTTCTTC.

This clonotype is labeled as medium-sized. V and J are TRBV7-9 and TRBJ2-3, with a possible D match to TRBD1 (5 bases). Germline-derived CDR1 and CDR2 are SEHNR and FQNEAQ (reference sequence). CDR3 length: 17 residues. V dropped 3 bases and J dropped 0 bases, with 16 bases sitting between them. In nucleotides, the CDR3 is TGTGCCAGCAGCTTCAGTTGGGGCGGAACTAGCACAGATACGCAGTATTTT. It translates to CASSFSWGGTSTDTQYF.

The chain recombines TRBV4-3 with TRBJ2-3, with D unresolved. The CDR3 runs 13 residues. Germline V gives CDR1 LGHNA, CDR2 YSLEER. V shed 3 bases and J shed 2 bases, with 6 bases lying between them. CDR3 in DNA: TGCGCCAGCAGCCAGAGCTTCACAGATACGCAGTATTTT. This translates into CASSQSFTDTQYF.

This clonotype was recorded at least ten times. This sequence joins TRBV4-3 and TRBJ2-3, with D possibly being TRBD2 (6 bases). Germline V lookup: CDR1 LGHNA, CDR2 YSLEER. CDR3 length: 15 amino acids. The V gene lost 1 base and the J gene lost 1 base, with 9 bases spanning the gap. As DNA, the CDR3 is TGCGCCAGCAGCCAAGGGTGGGGGGGCACAGATACGCAGTATTTT. Amino acid sequence: CASSQGWGGTDTQYF.

This clonotype was found many times. The CDR3 DNA follows: TGTGCCAGCAGTGGACTAGCGGCTCCTAGCACAGATACGCAGTATTTT. Translation: CASSGLAAPSTDTQYF. The V call is TRBV6-1, the J call TRBJ2-3; 9 bases match TRBD2. The ends lost 4 bases at V and 0 bases at J; junction bases unmatched: 5. This CDR3 spans 16 amino acids. Germline V gene data show CDR1 as MNHNS and CDR2 as SASEGT.

A single count supports this clonotype. A much larger clone differs from this one at a single base, so this may be a read error. The chain employs TRBV6-2 or TRBV6-3 and TRBJ2-7, with unresolved D. This CDR3 is built from 13 residues. Germline V lookup: CDR1 MNHEY, CDR2 SVGEGT. V shed 6 bases and J shed 5 bases, with 14 bases lying between them. This chain's CDR3 is CASSHEVGDEQYF. As DNA, the CDR3 is TGTGCCAGCAGCCACGAGGTCGGCGACGAGCAGTACTTC.

The sample holds many counts of this clonotype. The chain links TRBV20-1 to TRBJ1-1; possible D gene TRBD1, 5 bases. Trimming left V 5 bases short and J 6 bases short, with 25 bases between. This CDR3 is 16 amino acids long. Germline V gene sequence: CDR1 DFQATT, CDR2 SNEGSKA (reference sequence). CDR3 in amino acids: CSAPNPRGGPGPEAFF. CDR3 sequence (DNA): TGCAGTGCTCCCAATCCCAGAGGCGGCCCGGGACCTGAAGCTTTCTTT.

For this clonotype: A much larger clone is a single base away; this may be a read error. V and J are TRBV2 and TRBJ2-7, with D possibly matching TRBD1 (5 bases). Germline values: CDR1 SNHLY, CDR2 FYNNEI. The CDR3 totals 11 residues. The V gene lost 8 bases and the J gene lost 10 bases, with 15 bases spanning the gap. The CDR3 sequence is CASGETGFQYF. CDR3 bases: TGTGCCAGCGGAGAAACAGGCTTCCAGTACTTC.

A word on this clonotype: This CDR3 fails to terminate in the conserved phenylalanine or tryptophan, so it likely reflects a read error. V and J are TRBV4-1 and TRBJ2-7, with D perhaps matching TRBD1 or TRBD2 (5 bases each). Germline values: CDR1 MGHRA, CDR2 YSYEKL. V lost 0 bases and J lost 9, with 18 bases in between. The CDR3 is made up of 15 amino acids. The CDR3 coding sequence is TGCGCCAGCAGCCAAGATCCCGGGGCCCTCCTGAGGCAGTACCTC. It yields the protein CASSQDPGALLRQYL.

In its sample, this clonotype was seen many times. The chain joins TRBV11-3 to TRBJ1-1; D uncertain. Germline V CDR1 and CDR2: SGHNT, YENEEA. V was clipped by 1 base and J by 9 bases, with 15 bases between them. This CDR3 is 14 amino acids long. CDR3 sequence (DNA): TGTGCCAGCAGCTTAGCCCCCCTTACCAAGAAAGCTTTCTTT. This sequence encodes CASSLAPLTKKAFF.

This clonotype was recorded many times. J is TRBJ2-7 and V is TRBV5-6; TRBD2 agrees at 8 bases. The CDR3 extends over 19 amino acids. The V and J ends lost 0 bases and 2 bases, in that order; junction bases with no gene match: 16. Germline lookup yields CDR1 SGHDT and CDR2 YYEEEE. CDR3 nucleotides: TGTGCCAGCAGCTTGGAGGTAGCGGGACCCGCATTGTACGCCTACGAGCAGTACTTC. Translation: CASSLEVAGPALYAYEQYF.